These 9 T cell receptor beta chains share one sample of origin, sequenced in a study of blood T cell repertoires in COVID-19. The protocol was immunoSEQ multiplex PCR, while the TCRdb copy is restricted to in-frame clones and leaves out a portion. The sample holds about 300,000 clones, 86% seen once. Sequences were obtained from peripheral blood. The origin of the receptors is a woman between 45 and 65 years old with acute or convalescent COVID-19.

In DNA form, the CDR3 reads TGCGCCAGCAGAGAAACGGGGGGCGAGCAGTACTTC. Its translation: CASRETGGEQYF. V usage is TRBV5-1 and J usage is TRBJ2-7; TRBD2 aligns across 7 bases. The CDR3 covers 12 residues. Germline values: CDR1 SGHRS, CDR2 YFSETQ. With 5 bases clipped from V and 6 bases from J, the junction kept 5 bases outside the gene matches.

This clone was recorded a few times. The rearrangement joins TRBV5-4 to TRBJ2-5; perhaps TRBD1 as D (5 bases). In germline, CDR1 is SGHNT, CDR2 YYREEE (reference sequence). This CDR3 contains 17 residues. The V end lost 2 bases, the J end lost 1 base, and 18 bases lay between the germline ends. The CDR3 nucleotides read TGTGCCAGCAGCTTCAGGGCAGGGAAGGTGGGCCAAGAGACCCAGTACTTC. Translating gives CASSFRAGKVGQETQYF.

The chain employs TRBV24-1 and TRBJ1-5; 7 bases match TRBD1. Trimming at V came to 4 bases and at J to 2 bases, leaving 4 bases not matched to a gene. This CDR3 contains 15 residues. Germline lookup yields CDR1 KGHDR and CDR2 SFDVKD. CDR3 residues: CATSDETGGNQPQHF. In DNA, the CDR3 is TGTGCCACCAGTGACGAAACAGGGGGCAATCAGCCCCAGCATTTT.

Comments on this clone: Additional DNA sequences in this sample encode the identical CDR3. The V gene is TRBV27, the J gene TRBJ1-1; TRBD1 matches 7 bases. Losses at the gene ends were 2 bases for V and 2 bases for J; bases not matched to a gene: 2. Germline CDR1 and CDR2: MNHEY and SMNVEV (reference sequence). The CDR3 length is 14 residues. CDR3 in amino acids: CASSLQGGNTEAFF. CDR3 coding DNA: TGTGCCAGCAGTTTACAGGGGGGCAACACTGAAGCTTTCTTT.

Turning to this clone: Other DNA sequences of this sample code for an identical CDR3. CDR3 DNA sequence: TGTGCCAGCAGCTCCCGGGGTCCTAATGAAAAACTGTTTTTT. Its protein is CASSSRGPNEKLFF. The chain couples TRBV27 to TRBJ1-4; the D is unclear. Germline CDR1 MNHEY, CDR2 SMNVEV (reference sequence). Trimming removed 6 bases from V and 3 bases from J, with 11 bases in between. The CDR3 extends over 14 amino acids.

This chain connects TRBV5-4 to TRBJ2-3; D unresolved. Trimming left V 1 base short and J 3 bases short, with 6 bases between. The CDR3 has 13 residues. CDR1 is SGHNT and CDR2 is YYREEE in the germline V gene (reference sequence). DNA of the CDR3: TGTGCCAGCAGCTTGACGGTAACAGATACGCAGTATTTT. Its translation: CASSLTVTDTQYF.

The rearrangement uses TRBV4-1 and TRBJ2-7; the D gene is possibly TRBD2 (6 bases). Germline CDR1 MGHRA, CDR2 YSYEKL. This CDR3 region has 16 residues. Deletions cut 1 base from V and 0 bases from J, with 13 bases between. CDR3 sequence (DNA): TGCGCCAGCAGCCAAGTAATCGGCGGGAACTCCTACGAGCAGTACTTC. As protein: CASSQVIGGNSYEQYF.

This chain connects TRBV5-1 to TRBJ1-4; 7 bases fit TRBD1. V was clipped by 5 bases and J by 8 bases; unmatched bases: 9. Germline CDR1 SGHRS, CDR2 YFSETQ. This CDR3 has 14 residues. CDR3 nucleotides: TGCGCCAGCAGGGTGGAGGGGGCAGAGGAAAAACTGTTTTTT. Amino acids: CASRVEGAEEKLFF.

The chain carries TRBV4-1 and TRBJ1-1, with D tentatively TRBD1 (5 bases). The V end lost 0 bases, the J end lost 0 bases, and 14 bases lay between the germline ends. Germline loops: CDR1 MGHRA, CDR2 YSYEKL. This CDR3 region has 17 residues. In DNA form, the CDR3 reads TGCGCCAGCAGCCAAGACGCGGCAGGGCTTTTGAACACTGAAGCTTTCTTT. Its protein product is CASSQDAAGLLNTEAFF.